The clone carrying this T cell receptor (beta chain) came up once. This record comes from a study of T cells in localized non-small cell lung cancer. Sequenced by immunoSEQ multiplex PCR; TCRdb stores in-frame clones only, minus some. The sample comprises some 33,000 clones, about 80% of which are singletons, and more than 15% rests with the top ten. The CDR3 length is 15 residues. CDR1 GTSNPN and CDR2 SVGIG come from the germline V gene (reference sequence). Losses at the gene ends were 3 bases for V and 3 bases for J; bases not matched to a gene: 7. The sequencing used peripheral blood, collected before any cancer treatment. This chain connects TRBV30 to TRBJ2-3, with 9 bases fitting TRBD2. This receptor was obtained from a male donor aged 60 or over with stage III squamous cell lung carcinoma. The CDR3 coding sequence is TGTGCCTGGAGCAGGCTGCTAGCGGGAACAGATACGCAGTATTTT. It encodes CAWSRLLAGTDTQYF.